Listed below are T cell receptor beta chains from one sample, sequenced in a study of graft-versus-host responses after intestinal transplantation. Here immunoSEQ multiplex PCR was the method, and the copy in TCRdb shows in-frame clones only, minus some. The table lists 37,000 or so clones, around 87% of them singletons. Sequenced here: ileum tissue, sampled around 200 days after intestinal transplant. These receptors were collected from a human patient who received an intestinal transplant, so some T cells may come from the graft donor. The CDR3 runs from the conserved cysteine through the conserved F or W. Fields, in order: V gene, J gene, clone size, CDR3 length, CDR3 protein. Clone sizes are given selectively: once, few, many, or a class where the clone is expanded.

V gene: TRBV28
J gene: TRBJ1-1
clone size: -
CDR3 length: 13
CDR3 protein: CASSLGLGQRAFF

V gene: TRBV10-3
J gene: TRBJ2-5
clone size: once
CDR3 length: 14
CDR3 protein: CAISPSMGGETQYF

V gene: TRBV6-6
J gene: TRBJ2-7
clone size: -
CDR3 length: 14
CDR3 protein: CASSNRDRGREQYF

V gene: TRBV19
J gene: TRBJ1-4
clone size: -
CDR3 length: 16
CDR3 protein: CASSIPLTGGSEKLFF

V gene: TRBV19
J gene: TRBJ2-2
clone size: -
CDR3 length: 16
CDR3 protein: CASSIEGGRGTGELFF

V gene: TRBV2
J gene: TRBJ2-2
clone size: -
CDR3 length: 16
CDR3 protein: CASSVGGPANTGELFF

V gene: TRBV5-1
J gene: TRBJ1-1
clone size: -
CDR3 length: 15
CDR3 protein: CASSLGDRRYTEAFF

V gene: TRBV15
J gene: TRBJ1-1
clone size: -
CDR3 length: 15
CDR3 protein: CATSTSGGLNTEAFF

V gene: TRBV5-1
J gene: TRBJ2-7
clone size: -
CDR3 length: 15
CDR3 protein: CASSLGTGSSYEQYF

V gene: TRBV9
J gene: TRBJ2-3
clone size: -
CDR3 length: 12
CDR3 protein: CASSVSTDTQYF

V gene: TRBV30
J gene: TRBJ2-2
clone size: -
CDR3 length: 17
CDR3 protein: CAWSVKVRLRNTGELFF

V gene: TRBV10-2
J gene: TRBJ2-1
clone size: -
CDR3 length: 15
CDR3 protein: CASSETPGTSGEQFF

V gene: TRBV5-1
J gene: TRBJ2-7
clone size: -
CDR3 length: 13
CDR3 protein: CASSPTDSIYQYF

V gene: TRBV5-4
J gene: TRBJ1-1
clone size: few
CDR3 length: 16
CDR3 protein: CASSTPGQGSNTEAFF

V gene: TRBV28
J gene: TRBJ1-1
clone size: -
CDR3 length: 14
CDR3 protein: CASSYREGGTEAFF

V gene: TRBV16
J gene: TRBJ2-1
clone size: -
CDR3 length: 13
CDR3 protein: CASSGTGYYEQFF

V gene: TRBV7-8
J gene: TRBJ1-3
clone size: few
CDR3 length: 14
CDR3 protein: CASSLVDSGNTIYF

V gene: TRBV28
J gene: TRBJ1-5
clone size: -
CDR3 length: 18
CDR3 protein: CASSLYGGGTDSNQPQHF

V gene: TRBV11-2
J gene: TRBJ2-5
clone size: once
CDR3 length: 15
CDR3 protein: CASSFLAGGLETQYF

V gene: TRBV30
J gene: TRBJ1-4
clone size: once
CDR3 length: 14
CDR3 protein: CAWSRTGQKEKLFF

V gene: TRBV5-5
J gene: TRBJ1-1
clone size: -
CDR3 length: 13
CDR3 protein: CASSFQPNTEAFF

V gene: TRBV7-6
J gene: TRBJ2-7
clone size: -
CDR3 length: 13
CDR3 protein: CASSSGTSGEQYF

V gene: TRBV10-3
J gene: TRBJ1-3
clone size: -
CDR3 length: 13
CDR3 protein: CAIWVSSGNTIYF

V gene: TRBV6-6
J gene: TRBJ1-4
clone size: -
CDR3 length: 14
CDR3 protein: CASSYRATNEKLFF

V gene: TRBV2
J gene: TRBJ2-7
clone size: -
CDR3 length: 15
CDR3 protein: CASTYRGRARDEQYF

V gene: TRBV5-8
J gene: TRBJ2-7
clone size: -
CDR3 length: 13
CDR3 protein: CASSLYSSYEQYF

V gene: TRBV15
J gene: TRBJ2-5
clone size: -
CDR3 length: 13
CDR3 protein: CATFGQGGQTQYF

V gene: TRBV28
J gene: TRBJ2-1
clone size: -
CDR3 length: 16
CDR3 protein: CASSLLAGGYNNEQFF

V gene: TRBV6-1
J gene: TRBJ1-2
clone size: -
CDR3 length: 15
CDR3 protein: CASSERVAGLGGYTF

V gene: TRBV11-2
J gene: TRBJ2-1
clone size: -
CDR3 length: 15
CDR3 protein: CASSFGGTQYNEQFF

V gene: TRBV15
J gene: TRBJ2-1
clone size: -
CDR3 length: 14
CDR3 protein: CATSRDGEGNEQFF

V gene: TRBV5-1
J gene: TRBJ2-3
clone size: -
CDR3 length: 15
CDR3 protein: CASSRLAGEGDTQYF

V gene: TRBV9
J gene: TRBJ2-7
clone size: -
CDR3 length: 15
CDR3 protein: CASSAGTGVSYEQYF

V gene: TRBV28
J gene: TRBJ1-1
clone size: -
CDR3 length: 14
CDR3 protein: CASSFEVIGTEAFF

V gene: TRBV19
J gene: TRBJ2-2
clone size: -
CDR3 length: 20
CDR3 protein: CASSIDLELAGDANTGELFF

V gene: TRBV15
J gene: TRBJ1-1
clone size: -
CDR3 length: 13
CDR3 protein: CATSITANTEAFF

V gene: TRBV7-8
J gene: TRBJ2-3
clone size: -
CDR3 length: 18
CDR3 protein: CASSSGLAGPPSTDTQYF

V gene: TRBV20-1
J gene: TRBJ2-5
clone size: -
CDR3 length: 9
CDR3 protein: CSARETQYF

V gene: TRBV7-9
J gene: TRBJ1-2
clone size: -
CDR3 length: 16
CDR3 protein: CASSSTRDRDVYGYTF

V gene: TRBV5-1
J gene: TRBJ1-2
clone size: -
CDR3 length: 13
CDR3 protein: CASSEGLLTGYTF

V gene: TRBV5-1
J gene: TRBJ2-1
clone size: once
CDR3 length: 14
CDR3 protein: CASSSGAVPGEQFF

V gene: TRBV14
J gene: TRBJ2-1
clone size: -
CDR3 length: 15
CDR3 protein: CASSQLAGAYNEQFF

V gene: TRBV10-3
J gene: TRBJ2-3
clone size: -
CDR3 length: 14
CDR3 protein: CAISDSVGADTQYF

V gene: TRBV18
J gene: TRBJ1-3
clone size: -
CDR3 length: 16
CDR3 protein: CASSPSQTQTGNTIYF

V gene: TRBV7-2
J gene: TRBJ1-5
clone size: -
CDR3 length: 16
CDR3 protein: CASSPMGGQGFQPQHF

V gene: TRBV18
J gene: TRBJ1-2
clone size: once
CDR3 length: 13
CDR3 protein: CASSSTVNYGYTF

V gene: TRBV4-1
J gene: TRBJ2-1
clone size: -
CDR3 length: 13
CDR3 protein: CASSQDWSNEQFF

V gene: TRBV7-9
J gene: TRBJ2-7
clone size: -
CDR3 length: 13
CDR3 protein: CASSFPGGYEQYF

V gene: TRBV18
J gene: TRBJ1-6
clone size: few
CDR3 length: 14
CDR3 protein: CASSPGGRDPPLHF

V gene: TRBV7-9
J gene: TRBJ2-2
clone size: -
CDR3 length: 14
CDR3 protein: CASRTDGNTGELFF

V gene: TRBV6-5
J gene: TRBJ1-6
clone size: once
CDR3 length: 15
CDR3 protein: CASSYDGGGYSPLHF

V gene: TRBV25-1
J gene: TRBJ2-3
clone size: -
CDR3 length: 16
CDR3 protein: CASSSTSGARVDTQYF